This T cell receptor beta chain was found in a study of OX40 agonist ivuxolimab in advanced cancers. Whole-study findings and limits: Clonal expansion was among the lowest in partial responders at 0.1-3.0 mg/kg, especially CD8+. Circulating CD4+ and CD8+ T cells showed clonal expansion by week 6 at 0.1 to 3.0 mg/kg.

A word on this clone: Its antigen is unidentified.

The CDR3 is made up of 13 amino acids. Germline CDR1 is SGHRS and CDR2 is YFSETQ. The J segment lost 6 bases and the V segment lost 5 bases, leaving 4 bases of the junction unmatched. The method was immunoSEQ multiplex PCR; TCRdb's version includes in-frame clones alone and lacks a portion of them. The data contain 55,000 to 90,000 clones, approximately 86% of them singletons. The J gene is TRBJ2-4, the V gene TRBV5-1, with 8 positions matching TRBD1. This specimen consisted of CD4+ or CD8+ T cells sorted from blood, obtained in a trial of the OX40 agonist ivuxolimab. This receptor was obtained from an adult with an advanced solid tumor such as melanoma, head and neck, liver or kidney cancer. The CDR3 loop reads CASSGTGGNIQYF. CDR3 coding DNA: TGCGCCAGCAGTGGGACAGGTGGAAACATTCAGTACTTC.